The next 3 T cell receptor beta chains were all read from a single sample in a study of cytomegalovirus exposure and HLA in healthy donors. 60 Vbeta and 13 Jbeta primers were used in PCR. Repertoires were generated with immunoSEQ multiplex PCR, while TCRdb's copy carries only in-frame clones and drops some. The repertoire consists of 40,000 to 45,000 clones, with roughly 60% occurring once and the leading ten covering more than 8.5%. The material sequenced was PBMCs. These receptors were taken from a human donor in good health.

The CDR3 sequence is CASSLGTVGNQPQHF. DNA for the CDR3: TGTGCCAGCAGTTTAGGGACAGTGGGGAATCAGCCCCAGCATTTT. V and J are TRBV28 and TRBJ1-5, with 7 nucleotides matching TRBD1. Germline V gene data show CDR1 as MDHEN and CDR2 as SYDVKM. The CDR3 is 15 amino acids. The trim removed 2 bases at V and 4 bases at J, leaving 5 bases unmatched.

This clone was picked up a small number of times. This sequence joins TRBV7-9 and TRBJ1-1; possibly TRBD1 for D (5 bases). Trimming took 5 bases from V and 5 from J, leaving 15 bases between them. Per germline, CDR1 SEHNR and CDR2 FQNEAQ (reference sequence). There are 14 residues in the CDR3. This CDR3 is CASSPWGGLTEAFF. CDR3 coding DNA: TGTGCCAGCAGCCCATGGGGGGGTTTGACTGAAGCTTTCTTT.

The rearrangement uses TRBV5-4 and TRBJ2-2; 8 nucleotides align to TRBD1. V lost 3 bases and J lost 1; bases outside the gene matches: 2. The CDR3 consists of 15 residues. Germline loops: CDR1 SGHNT, CDR2 YYREEE (reference sequence). The CDR3 sequence: CASSSGTGNTGELFF. Here the CDR3 DNA reads TGTGCCAGCAGCTCCGGGACAGGGAACACCGGGGAGCTGTTTTTT.